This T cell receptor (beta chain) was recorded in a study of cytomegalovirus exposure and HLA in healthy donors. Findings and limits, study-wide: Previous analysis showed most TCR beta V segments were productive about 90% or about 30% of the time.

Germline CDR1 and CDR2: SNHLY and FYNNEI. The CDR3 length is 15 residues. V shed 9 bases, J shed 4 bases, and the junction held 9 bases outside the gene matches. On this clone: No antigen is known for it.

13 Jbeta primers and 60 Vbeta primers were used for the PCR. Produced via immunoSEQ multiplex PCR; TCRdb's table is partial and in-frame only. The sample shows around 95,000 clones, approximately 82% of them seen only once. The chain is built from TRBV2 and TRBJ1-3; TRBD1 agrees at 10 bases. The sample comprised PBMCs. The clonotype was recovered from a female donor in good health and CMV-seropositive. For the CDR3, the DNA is TGTGCCAGTGGACGGACAGGGGGTTTCGGAAACACCATATATTTT. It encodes CASGRTGGFGNTIYF.